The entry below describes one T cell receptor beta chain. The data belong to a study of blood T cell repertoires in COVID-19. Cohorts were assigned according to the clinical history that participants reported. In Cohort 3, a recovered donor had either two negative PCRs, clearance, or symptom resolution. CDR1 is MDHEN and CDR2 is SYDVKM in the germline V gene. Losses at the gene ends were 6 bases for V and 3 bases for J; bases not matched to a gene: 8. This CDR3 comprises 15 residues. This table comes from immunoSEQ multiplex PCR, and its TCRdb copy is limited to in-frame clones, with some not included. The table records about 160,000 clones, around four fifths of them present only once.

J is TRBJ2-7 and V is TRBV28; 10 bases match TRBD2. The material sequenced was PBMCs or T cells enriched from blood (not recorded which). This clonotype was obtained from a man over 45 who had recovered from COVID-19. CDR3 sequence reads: CASSAIAGGFYEQYF. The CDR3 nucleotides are TGTGCCAGCAGCGCTATAGCGGGGGGCTTCTACGAGCAGTACTTC.